This record concerns one TCR beta chain sequence. Looked up from germline, CDR1 is SEHNR and CDR2 is FQNEAQ (reference sequence). The CDR3 runs 13 residues. V was pared by 5 bases and J by 6 bases, with 11 bases between. Some clones are missing from TCRdb's copy, which holds only in-frame ones; the method was immunoSEQ multiplex PCR. Among 5,500 to 8,500 clones, 83% were seen once, and the ten largest hold under 5%. The source of the sample is a study of T cell repertoires in ileal Crohn's disease. The rearrangement joins TRBV7-9 to TRBJ1-5; no clear D. This TCR was recovered from an adult with Crohn's disease. Sequenced input: ileal tissue. The CDR3, as DNA: TGTGCCAGCAGCGGGATGGAGGGTCAGCCCCAGCATTTT. Protein product: CASSGMEGQPQHF. Full variable domain (missing parts from reference TRBV7-9 and TRBJ1-5): DTGVSQNPRHKITKRGQNVTFRCDPISEHNRLYWYRQTLGQGPEFLTYFQNEAQLEKSRLLSDRFSAERPKGSFSTLEIQRTEQGDSAMYLCASSGMEGQPQHFGDGTRLSIL.